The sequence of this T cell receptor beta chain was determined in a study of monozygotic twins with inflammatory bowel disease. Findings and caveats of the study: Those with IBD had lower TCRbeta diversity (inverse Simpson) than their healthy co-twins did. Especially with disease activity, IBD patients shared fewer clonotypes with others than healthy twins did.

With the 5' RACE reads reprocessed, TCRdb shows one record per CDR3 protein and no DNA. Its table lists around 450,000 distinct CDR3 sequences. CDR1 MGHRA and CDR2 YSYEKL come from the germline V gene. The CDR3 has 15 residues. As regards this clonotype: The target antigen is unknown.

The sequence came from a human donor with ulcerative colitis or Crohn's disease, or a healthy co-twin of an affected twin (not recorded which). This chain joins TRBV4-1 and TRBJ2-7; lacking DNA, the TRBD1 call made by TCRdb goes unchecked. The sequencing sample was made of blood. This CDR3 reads CASSQTGTGAYEQYF.